This TCR beta chain was documented in a study of blood T cell repertoires in COVID-19. Across the study: There were acute and convalescent COVID-19 samples, and they came from the United States, Italy and Spain.

Germline V gives CDR1 SQVTM, CDR2 ANQGSEA. V dropped 4 bases and J dropped 5 bases, with 14 bases sitting between them. The CDR3 has 13 amino acids. Per the original data handling: The authors estimated nucleated cell counts from reference gene primer amplification. Repertoires were generated with immunoSEQ multiplex PCR, while TCRdb's copy carries only in-frame clones and drops some. V and J calls and clone size are given by that table; D and trimming were obtained from the DNA. The table includes tens of thousands of clones, 83% detected once. V and J are TRBV29-1 and TRBJ1-2; possibly TRBD1 for D (5 bases). The material sequenced was peripheral blood. The receptor's source is a woman of 80 years or more with acute or convalescent COVID-19. The chain's CDR3 is CSVGAGLEYGYTF. In nucleotides, the CDR3 is TGCAGCGTTGGCGCAGGGTTGGAGTATGGCTACACCTTC.